Presented here are 5 T cell receptor beta chains from one specimen sequenced in a study of T-cell memory formation after mild COVID-19. Each CDR3 protein gets one entry after TCRdb re-called the 5' RACE reads with MiXCR. The repertoire holds about 160,000 distinct CDR3 sequences, with roughly 28% as singletons. Input material: PBMCs or a T cell subset sorted from them (not recorded which). The receptors shown here come from an adult woman who had mild COVID-19 (a few samples of this study predate the infection). Cell type and time point are not known.

In the case of this clonotype: One junction end disagrees with the germline gene, perhaps due to a read error. The chain combines TRBV7-7 with TRBJ1-2, with D possibly TRBD1 on 6 matching bases. The CDR3 consists of 14 residues. Germline CDR1 reads SSHAT; CDR2 reads FNYEAQ (reference sequence). The CDR3 sequence is CASSSEGVENGYTF. Written as DNA, the CDR3 is TGTGCTAGCAGCTCAGAGGGGGTGGAAAATGGCTACACCTTC.

This chain links TRBV7-9 with TRBJ1-1; D remains unclear. The CDR3 runs to 14 residues. V was shortened by 1 base and J by 4 bases, with 10 bases between the two germline ends. Germline assignment: CDR1 SEHNR and CDR2 FQNEAQ (reference sequence). The CDR3 reads CASSLGTAGTEAFF. The CDR3 bases are TGTGCCAGCAGCTTAGGAACAGCCGGCACTGAAGCTTTCTTT.

V and J are TRBV9 and TRBJ2-2; 9 bases are a match to TRBD2. The CDR3 is 16 residues long. Per the germline V gene, CDR1 is SGDLS and CDR2 is YYNGEE. The J segment lost 4 bases and the V segment lost 3 bases, leaving 7 bases of the junction unmatched. DNA of the CDR3: TGTGCCAGCAGCGATCGGCTAGCGGGAACCACCGGGGAGCTGTTTTTT. Amino acids: CASSDRLAGTTGELFF. The variable domain in full, with the rest retrieved from reference TRBV9 and TRBJ2-2, is DSGVTQTPKHLITATGQRVTLRCSPRSGDLSVYWYQQSLDQGLQFLIQYYNGEERAKGNILERFSAQQFPDLHSELNLSSLELGDSALYFCASSDRLAGTTGELFFGEGSRLTVL.

The V and J genes are TRBV5-1 and TRBJ1-1; 9 bases are a match to TRBD1. CDR1 and CDR2 from the germline V gene are SGHRS and YFSETQ. The J segment lost 1 base and the V segment lost 0 bases, leaving 7 bases of the junction unmatched. The CDR3 contains 17 residues. The CDR3 bases are TGCGCCAGCAGCTTGGCGTACAGGGGGCTTGGGAACACTGAAGCTTTCTTT. This encodes CASSLAYRGLGNTEAFF.

CDR3 residues: CASSRLRETQYF. The DNA of the CDR3 is TGTGCCAGCAGCAGACTAAGAGAGACCCAGTACTTC. The chain couples TRBV7-8 to TRBJ2-5, with D perhaps TRBD2 (5 bases). CDR3 length equals 12 residues. CDR1 and CDR2 (germline): SGHVS, FQNEAQ. Trimming cost V 5 bases and J 4 bases, with 8 bases left between them.